Sequencing of this TCR beta chain was carried out in a study of blood T cells in healthy people across ages. General study results and limits: Strong correlation was found linking TCR beta diversity to naive T cell percentage.

V lost 1 base and J lost 7, with 13 bases in between. This CDR3 comprises 15 residues. Germline CDR1 and CDR2: SGHVS and FQNEAQ. Next came a second PCR, run for roughly 6 to 11 cycles, which used a sample-barcoded 5' primer along with a J-beta primer mix. Every cDNA molecule carried a tag from a template-switch adaptor bearing 12 random nucleotides. TCRdb called the 5' RACE reads again in MiXCR, with one record for every CDR3 protein. The sample yields hundreds of thousands of distinct CDR3 sequences, nearly 25% seen once. With respect to this clonotype: Its antigen remains unidentified.

These data were also filed under a second study, of T cells of mothers and their children. From that paper: The whole RNA yield was converted to cDNA, roughly 1.5 ug per 15 ul.

The chain combines TRBV7-8 with TRBJ1-4; D unclear. Sequences were obtained from blood. This sequence originates from a boy between 10 and 17 years old in good health. The CDR3 coding sequence is TGTGCCAGCAGCTTAGTAGGGCCAAGTGGTGAAAAACTGTTTTTT. Its protein is CASSLVGPSGEKLFF.